The clone carrying this T cell receptor beta chain showed up just a few times. Antigen specificity is unknown. The entirety of the isolated RNA underwent reverse transcription, so expressed TCRB transcripts were sequenced. Data came from immunoSEQ multiplex PCR; TCRdb stores just in-frame clones and leaves some out. The table records over 700,000 clones, roughly a sixth of them present only once. The data stem from a study of beta chain features in type 1 diabetes. Study at large: Sorted cells numbering some 110,000,000 were examined across all samples.

Isolation of CD4+ naive, central memory, regulatory and stem cell-like memory cells was achieved by sorting via CD45RO/CCR7/CD25/CD127/CD95/CD27. Between the trimmed V and J ends, which lost 1 base and 1 base, there was a span of 7 bases. The CDR3 totals 15 residues. Per germline, CDR1 LGHNA and CDR2 YSLEER. Study-wide results and limits: The naive, central memory and Treg TCRB repertoires showed an apparent similarity that was greater among patients than among healthy donors.

The sequencing input was naive CD4+ T cells from blood. The origin of this receptor is a woman in her late teens or twenties in good health. The rearrangement joins TRBV4-3 to TRBJ2-2; D is unclear. The CDR3 region is CASSQVGLNTGELFF. The CDR3 DNA sequence: TGCGCCAGCAGCCAAGTTGGTTTGAACACCGGGGAGCTGTTTTTT.